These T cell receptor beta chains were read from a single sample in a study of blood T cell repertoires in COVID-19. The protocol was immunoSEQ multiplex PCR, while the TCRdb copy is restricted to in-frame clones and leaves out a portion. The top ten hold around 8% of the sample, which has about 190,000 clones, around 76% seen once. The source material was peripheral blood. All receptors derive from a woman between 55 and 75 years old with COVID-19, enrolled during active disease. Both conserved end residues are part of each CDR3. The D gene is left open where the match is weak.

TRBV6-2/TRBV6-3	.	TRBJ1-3	CASSSGRSYGNTIYF
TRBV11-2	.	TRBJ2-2	CASSRGASPRNTGELFF
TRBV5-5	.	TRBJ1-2	CASSLRSWSYGYTF
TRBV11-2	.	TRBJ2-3	CASSQGQRADDTQYF
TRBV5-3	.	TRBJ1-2	CARSANRINYGYTF
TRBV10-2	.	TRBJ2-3	CASSDLTDTQYF
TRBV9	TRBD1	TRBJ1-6	CASSLRTGGSPLHF
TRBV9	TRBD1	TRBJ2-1	CASSVVPLPPPLGQRSSYNEQFF
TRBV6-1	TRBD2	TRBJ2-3	CASSEFSGSVDTQYF
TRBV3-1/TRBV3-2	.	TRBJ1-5	CASSQDGHTGPCNQPQHF
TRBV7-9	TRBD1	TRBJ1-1	CASSQPGQATEAFF
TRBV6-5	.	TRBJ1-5	CASRPGVSYQPQHF
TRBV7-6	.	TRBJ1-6	CASSLMGSYNSPLHF
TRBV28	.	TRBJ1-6	CASSLNGYRNSPLHF
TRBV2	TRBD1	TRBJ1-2	CASRRDTGGAYGYTF
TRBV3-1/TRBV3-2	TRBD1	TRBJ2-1	CASSQDRVNEQFF
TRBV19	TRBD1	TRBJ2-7	CASSKTGGIAYEQYF
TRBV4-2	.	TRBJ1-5	CASSQEAMGQGNQPQHF
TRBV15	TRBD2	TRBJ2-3	CATSRGAGGPISTDTQYF
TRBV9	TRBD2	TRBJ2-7	CASSRTSGRNEQYF
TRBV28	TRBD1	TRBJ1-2	CASSLLDRSGYGYTF
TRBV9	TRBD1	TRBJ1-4	CASSVGTDNEKLFF
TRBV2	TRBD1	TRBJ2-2	CATNGQGMAGELFF
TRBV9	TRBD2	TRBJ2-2	CASSVATSGLTGELFF
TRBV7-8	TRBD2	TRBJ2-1	CASSLSFGLAASYNEQFF
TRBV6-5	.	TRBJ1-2	CASSYSGDGYTF
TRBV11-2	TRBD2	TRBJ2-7	CASSLSGRSSYEQYF
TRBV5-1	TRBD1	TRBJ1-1	CASSLAAGGYTEAFF
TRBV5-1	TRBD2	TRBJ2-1	CASSLRLAGYNEQFF
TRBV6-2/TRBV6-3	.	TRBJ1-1	CASSYSIQDSAFF
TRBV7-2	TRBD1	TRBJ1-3	CASSPGQGGNTIYF
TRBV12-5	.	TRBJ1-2	CASGSRGEGYTF
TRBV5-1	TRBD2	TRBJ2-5	CASSLGPGRAKETQYF
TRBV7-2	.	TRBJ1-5	CASSSGVSGNQPQHF
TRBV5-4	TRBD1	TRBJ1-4	CANSRQGEDEKLFF
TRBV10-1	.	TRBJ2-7	CASNLLTRDEQYF
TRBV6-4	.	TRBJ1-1	CASSLEGNTEAFF
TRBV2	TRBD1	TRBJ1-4	CASSAPTGRNEKLFF
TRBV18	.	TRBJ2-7	CASQNNVEYEQYF
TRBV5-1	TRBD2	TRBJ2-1	CASSLVLAGVYNEQFF
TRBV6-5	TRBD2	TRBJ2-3	CASSYGSGGAGTQYF
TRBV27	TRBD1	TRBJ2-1	CASSTNPGQSYNEQFF
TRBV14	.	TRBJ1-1	CASSQVGSGTEAFF
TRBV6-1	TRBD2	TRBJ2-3	CASSGTSGSALNTQYF
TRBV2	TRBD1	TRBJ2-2	CASSARTGSGELFF
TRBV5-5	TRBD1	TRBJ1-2	CASSLTYDRGLSHGYTF
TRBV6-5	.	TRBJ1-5	CASSRGISNQPQHF
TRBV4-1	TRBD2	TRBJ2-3	CASSQETGTSGGPGTDTQYF
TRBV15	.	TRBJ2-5	CATSRVGKETQYF
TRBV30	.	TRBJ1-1	CAWSTTQGIGEAFF
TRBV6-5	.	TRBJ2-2	CASSPSTNTGELFF
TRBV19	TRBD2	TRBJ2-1	CASSGTTSGRLSYNEQFF
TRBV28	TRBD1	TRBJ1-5	CASHPPGQGDQPQHF